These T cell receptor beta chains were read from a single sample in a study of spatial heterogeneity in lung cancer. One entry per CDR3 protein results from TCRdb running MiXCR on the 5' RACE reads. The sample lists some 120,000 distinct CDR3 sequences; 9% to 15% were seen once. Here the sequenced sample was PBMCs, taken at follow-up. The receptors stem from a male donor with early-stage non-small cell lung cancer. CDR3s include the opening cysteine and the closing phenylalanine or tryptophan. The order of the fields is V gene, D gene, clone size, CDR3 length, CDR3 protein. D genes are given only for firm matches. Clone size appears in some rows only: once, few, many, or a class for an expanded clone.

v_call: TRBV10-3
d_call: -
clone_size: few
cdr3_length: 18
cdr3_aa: CAISDSESGAVYNSPLHF

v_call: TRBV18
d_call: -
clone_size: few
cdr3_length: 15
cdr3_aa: CASSLRRQDAGELFF

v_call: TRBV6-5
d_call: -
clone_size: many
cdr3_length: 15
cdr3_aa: CASSSDRADTDTQYF

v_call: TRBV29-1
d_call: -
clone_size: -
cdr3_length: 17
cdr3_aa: CSVEDPSGTPTSYEQYF

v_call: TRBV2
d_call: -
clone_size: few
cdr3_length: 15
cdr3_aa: CASSVDPGATDTQYF

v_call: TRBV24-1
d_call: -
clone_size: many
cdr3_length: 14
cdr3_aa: CATSDLARGNEQFF

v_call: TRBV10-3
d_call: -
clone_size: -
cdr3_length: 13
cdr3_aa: CATSGGYYNEQFF

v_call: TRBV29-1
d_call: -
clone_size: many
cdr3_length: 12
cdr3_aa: CSALLQGTEAFF

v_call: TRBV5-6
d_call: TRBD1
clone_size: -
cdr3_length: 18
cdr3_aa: CASSPGTGGQWMNTEAFF

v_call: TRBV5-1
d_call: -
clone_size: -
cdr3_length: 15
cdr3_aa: CASSLEGRRDNEQFF

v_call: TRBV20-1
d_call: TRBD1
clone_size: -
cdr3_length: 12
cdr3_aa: CSAQPGQGGQYF

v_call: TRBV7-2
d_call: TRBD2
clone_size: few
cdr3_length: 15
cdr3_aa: CASSFQRGRTDTQYF

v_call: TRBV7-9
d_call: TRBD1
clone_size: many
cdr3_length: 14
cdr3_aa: CASSWGQLKNEQYF

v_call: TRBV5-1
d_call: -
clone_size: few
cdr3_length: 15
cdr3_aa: CASSLAASSYNEQFF

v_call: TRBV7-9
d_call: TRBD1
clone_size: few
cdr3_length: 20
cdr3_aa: CASSSNLAGTGGSGPYEQYF

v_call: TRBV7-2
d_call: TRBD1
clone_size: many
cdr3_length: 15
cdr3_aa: CASNTWTGTNYGYTF

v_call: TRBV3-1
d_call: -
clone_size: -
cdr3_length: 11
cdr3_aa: CASSHGTEAFF

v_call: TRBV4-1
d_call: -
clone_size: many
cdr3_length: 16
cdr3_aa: CASSQGIGPAKNIQYF

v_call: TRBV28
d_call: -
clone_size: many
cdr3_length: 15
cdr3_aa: CASSSLPAGAETQYF

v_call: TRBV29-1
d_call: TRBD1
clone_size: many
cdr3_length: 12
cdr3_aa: CSAGQGFTEAFF

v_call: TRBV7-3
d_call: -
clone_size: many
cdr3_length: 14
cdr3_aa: CASRSNPPGYEQYF

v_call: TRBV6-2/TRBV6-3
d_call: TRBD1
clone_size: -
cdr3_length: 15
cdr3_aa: CASSYSLDRIYGYTF

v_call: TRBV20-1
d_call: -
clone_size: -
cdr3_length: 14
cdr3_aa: CSARDSSSNQPQHF

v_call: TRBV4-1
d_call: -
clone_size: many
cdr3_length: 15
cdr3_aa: CASSQGQQANYGYTF

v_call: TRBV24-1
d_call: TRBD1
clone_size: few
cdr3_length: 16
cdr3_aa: CATSGMTGRSYNEQFF

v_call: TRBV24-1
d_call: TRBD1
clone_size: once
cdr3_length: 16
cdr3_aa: CATSDTRTGDTGELFF

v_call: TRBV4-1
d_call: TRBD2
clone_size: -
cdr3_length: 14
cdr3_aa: CASSQDKLSGVYRF

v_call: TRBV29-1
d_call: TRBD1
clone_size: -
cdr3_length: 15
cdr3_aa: CSPWGTGGWRQPQHF

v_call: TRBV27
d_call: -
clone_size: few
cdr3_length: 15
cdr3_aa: CASSLSGGAEQPQHF

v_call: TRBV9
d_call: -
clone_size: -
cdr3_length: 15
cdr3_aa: CASSTRDTYTGELFF

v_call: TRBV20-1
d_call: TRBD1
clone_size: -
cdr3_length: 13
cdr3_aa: CSAGVGQFYGYTF

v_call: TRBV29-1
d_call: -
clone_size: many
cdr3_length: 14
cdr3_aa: CSVSLGGGTDTQYF

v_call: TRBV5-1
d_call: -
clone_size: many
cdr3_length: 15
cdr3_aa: CASSLATGSEETQYF

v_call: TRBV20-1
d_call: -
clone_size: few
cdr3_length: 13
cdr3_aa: CSARRQANEKLFF

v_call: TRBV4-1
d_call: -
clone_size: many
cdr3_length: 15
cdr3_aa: CASSQEETRAYEQYF

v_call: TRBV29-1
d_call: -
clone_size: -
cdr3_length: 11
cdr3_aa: CSVDHRSEQYF

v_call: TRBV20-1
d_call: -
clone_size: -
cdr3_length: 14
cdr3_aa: CSARDLDHYNEQFF

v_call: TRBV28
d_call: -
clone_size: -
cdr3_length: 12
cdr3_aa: CASTGFTGELFF

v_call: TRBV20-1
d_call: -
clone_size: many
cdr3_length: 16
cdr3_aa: CSARDGRIIGTGELFF

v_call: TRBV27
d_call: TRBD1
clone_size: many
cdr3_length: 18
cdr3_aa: CASSFLLGQAVLFSPLHF

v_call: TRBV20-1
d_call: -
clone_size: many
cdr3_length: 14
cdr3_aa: CSARDPGEWTEAFF

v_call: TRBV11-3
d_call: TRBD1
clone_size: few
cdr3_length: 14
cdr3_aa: CASNPTGGPGELFF

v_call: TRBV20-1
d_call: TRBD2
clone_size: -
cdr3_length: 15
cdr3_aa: CSARGLAGGPKTQYF

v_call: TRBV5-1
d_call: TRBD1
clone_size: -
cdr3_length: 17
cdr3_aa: CASSLRRTTGGDTEAFF

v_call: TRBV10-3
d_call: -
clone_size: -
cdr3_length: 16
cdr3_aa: CAISESSGQITDTQYF